This passage covers 29 T cell receptor beta chains from one sample sequenced in a study of PD-L1 blockade in urothelial cancer. Generated by immunoSEQ multiplex PCR, the TCRdb table keeps only in-frame clones and is missing some. The sample lists roughly 38,000 clones, approximately 80% occurring once. The sample was PBMCs, taken around atezolizumab (anti-PD-L1) treatment. Receptors originate from a man between 70 and 80 years old with urothelial cancer.

The chain links TRBV4-1 to TRBJ2-7; D might be TRBD2 (6 bases). The ends were cut back, 0 bases at V and 6 bases at J, with 18 bases in the middle. Germline V CDR1 and CDR2: MGHRA, YSYEKL. This CDR3 has 16 amino acids. The CDR3 loop reads CASSQDPAGRTGEQYF. CDR3 nucleotide sequence: TGCGCCAGCAGCCAAGATCCCGCAGGGAGGACGGGCGAGCAGTACTTC.

The chain combines TRBV29-1 with TRBJ2-3; 8 positions match TRBD1. This CDR3 region has 15 residues. Per the germline V gene, CDR1 is SQVTM and CDR2 is ANQGSEA. After removal of 4 bases from V and 0 bases from J, the junction contained 6 bases not matched to a gene. CDR3 DNA: TGCAGCGTTGTAGGGCAGGGGGCTAGCACAGATACGCAGTATTTT. The encoded protein is CSVVGQGASTDTQYF.

This chain uses TRBV7-6 with TRBJ2-3, with D uncertain. The CDR3 loop spans 12 amino acids. Germline-derived CDR1 and CDR2 are SGHVS and FNYEAQ. Deletions cut 5 bases from V and 3 bases from J, with 6 bases between. CDR3: CASSPRTDTQYF. The CDR3 nucleotides read TGTGCCAGCAGCCCACGGACAGATACGCAGTATTTT.

V is TRBV5-5 and J is TRBJ2-7; 9 positions match TRBD1. CDR1 SGHKS and CDR2 YYEKEE come from the germline V gene (reference sequence). J was trimmed by 2 bases and V by 4 bases; bases with no gene match: 7. The CDR3 loop spans 15 amino acids. The CDR3 sequence: CASSKPGQGPYEQYF. CDR3 coding DNA: TGTGCCAGCAGCAAGCCGGGACAGGGCCCCTACGAGCAGTACTTC.

The CDR3 DNA reads TGTGCCAGCAGCTTAGAATGGGCGGAGGATGGCCAGTACTTC. It encodes CASSLEWAEDGQYF. This chain links TRBV11-2 with TRBJ2-5, with D possibly being TRBD2 (5 bases). CDR3 length: 14 amino acids. The V gene's germline CDR1 is SGHAT and CDR2 FQNNGV. The germline V and J ends were trimmed by 0 bases and 10 bases, with 15 bases remaining between them.

V and J are TRBV6-5 and TRBJ2-7, with a tentative D call TRBD2 (5 bases). Trimming cost V 9 bases and J 3 bases, with 12 bases left between them. This CDR3 comprises 12 residues. Per germline, CDR1 MNHEY and CDR2 SVGAGI. CDR3 nucleotides: TGTGCCAGTTCGGGGTCGAGCTACGAGCAGTACTTC. This gives the protein CASSGSSYEQYF.

The chain employs TRBV10-3 and TRBJ2-1, with TRBD1 matching 9 bases. Germline values: CDR1 ENHRY, CDR2 SYGVKD. CDR3 length equals 15 residues. With V trimmed by 10 bases and J by 5 bases, 12 bases remained unmatched. The CDR3 DNA sequence: TGTGCCACTAGAGGGAGGGACAGGGAGAACAATGAGCAGTTCTTC. This codes for CATRGRDRENNEQFF.

The chain is built from TRBV19 and TRBJ2-7, with D maybe TRBD2 (6 bases). The V gene's germline CDR1 is LNHDA and CDR2 SQIVND (reference sequence). The CDR3 runs to 13 residues. With 4 bases removed from V and 6 bases from J, the gap between germline ends came to 13 bases. Here the CDR3 DNA reads TGTGCCAGTAGTAGGGGCAGGGAGGCCGAGCAGTACTTC. It yields the protein CASSRGREAEQYF.

This chain uses TRBV6-5 with TRBJ2-7; perhaps TRBD1 as D (6 bases). The CDR3 is 14 amino acids. CDR1 MNHEY and CDR2 SVGAGI come from the germline V gene. V was cut by 2 bases and J by 0 bases, with 8 bases left in between. CDR3 DNA sequence: TGTGCCAGCAGTTACGGCAGGGGCTCCTACGAGCAGTACTTC. Protein: CASSYGRGSYEQYF.

This chain connects TRBV18 to TRBJ2-3; TRBD2 aligns across 9 bases. This CDR3 is 16 amino acids long. CDR1 is KGHSH and CDR2 is LQKENI in the germline V gene. V shed 6 bases and J 6 bases; nucleotides not matched to a gene: 13. The CDR3 sequence: CASSPPGGRAWDTQYF. In nucleotides, the CDR3 is TGTGCCAGCTCCCCCCCGGGCGGGAGGGCCTGGGATACGCAGTATTTT. The whole variable domain, filled in from reference TRBV18 and TRBJ2-3, reads NAGVMQNPRHLVRRRGQEARLRCSPMKGHSHVYWYRQLPEEGLKFMVYLQKENIIDESGMPKERFSAEFPKEGPSILRIQQVVRGDSAAYFCASSPPGGRAWDTQYFGPGTRLTVL.

The chain has TRBV5-1 and TRBJ2-2; TRBD2 agrees at 8 bases. V lost 0 bases and J lost 10; bases outside the gene matches: 8. Germline CDR1 is SGHRS and CDR2 is YFSETQ. The CDR3 loop spans 15 amino acids. This chain's CDR3 is CASSLAPGGQVELFF. The CDR3 nucleotides are TGCGCCAGCAGCTTGGCCCCGGGGGGGCAGGTGGAGCTGTTTTTT. The variable domain in full, with the rest retrieved from reference TRBV5-1 and TRBJ2-2, is KAGVTQTPRYLIKTRGQQVTLSCSPISGHRSVSWYQQTPGQGLQFLFEYFSETQRNKGNFPGRFSGRQFSNSRSEMNVSTLELGDSALYLCASSLAPGGQVELFFGEGSRLTVL.

This clone showed up just a few times. V usage is TRBV10-3 and J usage is TRBJ2-7; 7 bases are shared with TRBD1. The CDR3 covers 14 residues. Germline lookup yields CDR1 ENHRY and CDR2 SYGVKD. V shed 6 bases and J 2 bases; nucleotides not matched to a gene: 7. This CDR3 is CAIRKTGYPYEQYF. For the CDR3, the DNA is TGTGCCATCAGGAAGACAGGGTACCCCTACGAGCAGTACTTC.

This chain joins TRBV7-6 and TRBJ1-1; a weak D match, TRBD1 (6 bases). Germline assignment: CDR1 SGHVS and CDR2 FNYEAQ. V gave up 1 base and J gave up 1 base, with 7 bases separating them. CDR3 length: 14 amino acids. Here the CDR3 DNA reads TGTGCCAGCAGCTTAGGGACAGAGAACACTGAAGCTTTCTTT. Protein product: CASSLGTENTEAFF.

The genes are TRBV18 and TRBJ1-1, with D unclear. The CDR3 loop spans 14 amino acids. CDR1 is KGHSH and CDR2 is LQKENI in the germline V gene. V dropped 2 bases and J dropped 6 bases, with 13 bases sitting between them. The CDR3, as DNA: TGTGCCAGCTCACCAACCTCAGGTATCTCTGAAGCTTTCTTT. This gives the protein CASSPTSGISEAFF.

This clone has only a few counts. The rearrangement joins TRBV29-1 to TRBJ2-3; the match to TRBD2 covers 8 bases. The CDR3 consists of 15 residues. Germline V gene lookup returns CDR1 SQVTM and CDR2 ANQGSEA. After removal of 2 bases from V and 4 bases from J, the junction contained 8 bases not matched to a gene. This CDR3 is CSVESGGAPADTQYF. CDR3 nucleotide sequence: TGCAGCGTTGAATCCGGGGGGGCCCCAGCAGATACGCAGTATTTT.

This clone was observed a handful of times. The chain has TRBV7-9 and TRBJ1-1; D gene unclear. Trimming cost V 2 bases and J 8 bases, with 12 bases left between them. The germline CDR1 and CDR2 sequences are SEHNR and FQNEAQ (reference sequence). This CDR3 spans 13 amino acids. CDR3 protein: CASSLLGEGEAFF. In DNA, the CDR3 is TGTGCCAGCAGCTTACTAGGAGAGGGCGAAGCTTTCTTT.

This chain connects TRBV18 to TRBJ2-3; no clear D. The V end lost 0 bases, the J end lost 3 bases, and 13 bases lay between the germline ends. This CDR3 has 16 amino acids. CDR1 and CDR2 (germline): KGHSH, LQKENI. The CDR3 spells CASSPPRRDVTDTQYF. The CDR3, as DNA: TGTGCCAGCTCACCACCGAGGAGAGACGTTACAGATACGCAGTATTTT.

The V gene is TRBV28, the J gene TRBJ2-7; perhaps TRBD2 as D (5 bases). V gave up 1 base and J gave up 0 bases, with 10 bases separating them. Germline V gene lookup returns CDR1 MDHEN and CDR2 SYDVKM. This CDR3 contains 15 residues. CDR3 nucleotides: TGTGCCAGCAGTTTATCAGCGGTAATCTCCTACGAGCAGTACTTC. Protein: CASSLSAVISYEQYF.

The chain couples TRBV19 to TRBJ1-1; D uncertain. This CDR3 contains 11 residues. V dropped 4 bases and J dropped 3 bases, with 3 bases sitting between them. The germline V gene has CDR1 LNHDA and CDR2 SQIVND (reference sequence). Here the CDR3 reads CASSRHTEAFF. The CDR3 DNA follows: TGTGCCAGTAGTAGGCACACTGAAGCTTTCTTT.

The chain uses TRBV5-6 and TRBJ2-1; D may be TRBD2 (5 bases). Germline-derived CDR1 and CDR2 are SGHDT and YYEEEE. The CDR3 runs 16 residues. Between the trimmed V and J ends, which lost 0 bases and 2 bases, there was a span of 12 bases. The CDR3 loop is CASSLGSGTTYNEQFF. The DNA of the CDR3 is TGTGCCAGCAGCTTGGGGTCGGGAACCACCTACAATGAGCAGTTCTTC.

The CDR3 DNA reads TGTGCCAGCAGTTACGGACAGGGGGCCTCTGGAAACACCATATATTTT. It yields the protein CASSYGQGASGNTIYF. V usage is TRBV5-4 and J usage is TRBJ1-3; TRBD1 agrees at 11 bases. CDR1 is SGHNT and CDR2 is YYREEE in the germline V gene (reference sequence). J lost 0 bases, V lost 5 bases, and 4 bases had no gene match. The CDR3 consists of 16 residues.

The chain links TRBV10-3 to TRBJ2-2; D might be TRBD2 (6 bases). The germline V gene has CDR1 ENHRY and CDR2 SYGVKD. V dropped 10 bases and J dropped 6 bases, with 21 bases sitting between them. CDR3 length: 15 residues. This CDR3 reads CATSGGASEAGELFF. The CDR3, as DNA: TGTGCCACCTCGGGCGGGGCGAGCGAGGCCGGGGAGCTGTTTTTT.

This chain joins TRBV7-2 and TRBJ1-1; TRBD1 matches 9 bases. Germline V gene sequence: CDR1 SGHTA, CDR2 FQGNSA. The length of the CDR3 is 16 residues. V trimming: 8 bases; J trimming: 0 bases; junction bases outside the gene matches: 10. The chain's CDR3 is CASLGDRERLNTEAFF. CDR3 sequence (DNA): TGTGCCAGCTTGGGGGACAGGGAGAGACTGAACACTGAAGCTTTCTTT.

This clone was picked up a small number of times. CDR3: CASSRDRDSGNTIYF. The CDR3 region has the DNA TGTGCCAGCAGCCGGGACAGGGACTCTGGAAACACCATATATTTT. The chain carries TRBV6-5 and TRBJ1-3, with 9 positions matching TRBD1. CDR3 length: 15 amino acids. Germline V CDR1 and CDR2: MNHEY, SVGAGI. J gave up 0 bases and V 6 bases, and 3 bases lay outside the gene matches.

The chain has TRBV6-6 and TRBJ1-5; weak D call: TRBD1 (6 bases). Trimming removed 5 bases at V and 2 bases at J, with 16 bases between. The CDR3 totals 16 residues. Germline V gene sequence: CDR1 MNHNY, CDR2 SVGAGI (reference sequence). The CDR3 DNA reads TGTGCCAGCAGTACCCGGGGGGCTATGGGCAATCAGCCCCAGCATTTT. Residues: CASSTRGAMGNQPQHF.

This chain links TRBV2 with TRBJ1-5; possible D gene TRBD1, 6 bases. The CDR3 has 12 amino acids. Looked up from germline, CDR1 is SNHLY and CDR2 is FYNNEI. Trimming stripped 7 bases from V and 10 bases from J, with 14 bases between. CDR3 DNA sequence: TGTGCCAGCAAACAGGGTTCTGAACCCCAGCATTTT. Its protein product is CASKQGSEPQHF.

This chain joins TRBV4-1 and TRBJ1-6; D remains ambiguous. Trimming removed 3 bases from V and 4 bases from J, with 19 bases in between. CDR3 length: 18 amino acids. Germline assignment: CDR1 MGHRA and CDR2 YSYEKL. CDR3 loop: CASSHPRPRGQYNSPLHF. As DNA, the CDR3 is TGCGCCAGCAGCCACCCCCGGCCCCGAGGTCAGTATAATTCACCCCTCCACTTT.

The gene calls are TRBV9 and TRBJ2-5; D is perhaps TRBD1 (6 bases). V was clipped by 4 bases and J by 5 bases, with 18 bases between them. CDR3 length: 15 residues. Germline V gene sequence: CDR1 SGDLS, CDR2 YYNGEE. In DNA, the CDR3 is TGTGCCAGCAGCACCCGTACCCCTAGGGGGGAGACCCAGTACTTC. It specifies CASSTRTPRGETQYF.

This sequence joins TRBV4-2 and TRBJ2-5, with D unclear. With 0 bases removed from V and 5 bases from J, the gap between germline ends came to 10 bases. The CDR3 contains 14 residues. In germline, CDR1 is LGHNA, CDR2 YNFKEQ. The CDR3 sequence is CASSQEEFGETQYF. The CDR3, as DNA: TGTGCCAGCAGCCAAGAGGAGTTCGGGGAGACCCAGTACTTC.